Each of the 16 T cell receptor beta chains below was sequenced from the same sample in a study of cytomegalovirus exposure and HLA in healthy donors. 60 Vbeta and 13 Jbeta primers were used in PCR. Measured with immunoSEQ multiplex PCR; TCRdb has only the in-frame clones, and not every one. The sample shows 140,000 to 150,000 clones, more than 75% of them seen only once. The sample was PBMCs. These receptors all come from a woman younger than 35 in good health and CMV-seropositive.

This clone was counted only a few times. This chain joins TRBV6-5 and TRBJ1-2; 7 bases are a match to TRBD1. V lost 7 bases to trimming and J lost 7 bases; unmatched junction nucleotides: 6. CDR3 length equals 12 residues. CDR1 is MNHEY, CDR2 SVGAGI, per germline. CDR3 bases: TGTGCCAGCACAGGGGGGATATCTGGCTACACCTTC. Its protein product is CASTGGISGYTF.

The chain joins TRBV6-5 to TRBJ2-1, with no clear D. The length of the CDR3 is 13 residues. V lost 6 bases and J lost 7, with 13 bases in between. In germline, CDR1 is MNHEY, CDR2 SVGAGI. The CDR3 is CASRGLTGNEQFF. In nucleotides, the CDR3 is TGTGCCAGCAGGGGCCTCACTGGGAATGAGCAGTTCTTC.

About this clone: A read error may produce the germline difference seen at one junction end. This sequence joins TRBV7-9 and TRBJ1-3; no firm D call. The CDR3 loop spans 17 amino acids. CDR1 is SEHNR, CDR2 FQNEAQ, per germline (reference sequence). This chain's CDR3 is CSSSLLSTADSGNTIYF. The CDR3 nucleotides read TGTTCCAGCAGCTTACTGAGTACAGCGGACTCTGGAAACACCATATATTTT. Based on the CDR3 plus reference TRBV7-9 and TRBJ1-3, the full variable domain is DTGVSQNPRHKITKRGQNVTFRCDPISEHNRLYWYRQTLGQGPEFLTYFQNEAQLEKSRLLSDRFSAERPKGSFSTLEIQRTEQGDSAMYLCSSSLLSTADSGNTIYFGEGSWLTVV.

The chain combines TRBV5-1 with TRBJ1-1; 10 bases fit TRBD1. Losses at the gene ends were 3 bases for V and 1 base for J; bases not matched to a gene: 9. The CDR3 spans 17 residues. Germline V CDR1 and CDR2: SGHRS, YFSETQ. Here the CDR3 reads CASSSRTGGKGNTEAFF. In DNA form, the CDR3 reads TGCGCCAGCAGCTCCCGGACAGGGGGGAAAGGGAACACTGAAGCTTTCTTT. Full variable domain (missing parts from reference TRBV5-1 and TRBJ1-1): KAGVTQTPRYLIKTRGQQVTLSCSPISGHRSVSWYQQTPGQGLQFLFEYFSETQRNKGNFPGRFSGRQFSNSRSEMNVSTLELGDSALYLCASSSRTGGKGNTEAFFGQGTRLTVV.

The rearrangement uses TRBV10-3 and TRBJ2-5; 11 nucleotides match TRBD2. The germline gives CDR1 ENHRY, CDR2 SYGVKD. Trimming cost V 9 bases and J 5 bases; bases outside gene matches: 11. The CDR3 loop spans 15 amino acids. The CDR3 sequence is CAMSDTSGGSETQYF. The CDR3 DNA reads TGTGCCATGTCCGACACTAGCGGGGGTAGCGAGACCCAGTACTTC.

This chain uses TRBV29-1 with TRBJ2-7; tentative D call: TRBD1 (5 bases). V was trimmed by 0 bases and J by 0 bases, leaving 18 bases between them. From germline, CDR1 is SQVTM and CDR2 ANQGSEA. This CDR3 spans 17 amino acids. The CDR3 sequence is CSVEEYLTEINSYEQYF. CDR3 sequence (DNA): TGCAGCGTTGAAGAATACCTGACAGAAATAAACTCCTACGAGCAGTACTTC.

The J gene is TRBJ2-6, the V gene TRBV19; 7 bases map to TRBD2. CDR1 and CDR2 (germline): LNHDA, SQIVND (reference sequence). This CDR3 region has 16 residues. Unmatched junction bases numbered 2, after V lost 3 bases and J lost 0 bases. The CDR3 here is CASSMGGVSGANVLTF. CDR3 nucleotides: TGTGCCAGTAGTATGGGGGGGGTCTCTGGGGCCAACGTCCTGACTTTC.

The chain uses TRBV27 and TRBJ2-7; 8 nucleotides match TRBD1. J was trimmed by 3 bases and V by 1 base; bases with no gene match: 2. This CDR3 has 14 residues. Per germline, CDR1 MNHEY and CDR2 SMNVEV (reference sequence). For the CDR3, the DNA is TGTGCCAGCAGTTTATACAGGGGGGACTACGAGCAGTACTTC. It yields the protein CASSLYRGDYEQYF.

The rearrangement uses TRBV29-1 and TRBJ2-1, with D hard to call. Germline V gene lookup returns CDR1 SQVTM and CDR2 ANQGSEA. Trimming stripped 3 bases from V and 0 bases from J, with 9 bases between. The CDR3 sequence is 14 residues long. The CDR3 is CSVDFSVSYNEQFF. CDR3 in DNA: TGCAGCGTTGATTTTAGTGTCTCCTACAATGAGCAGTTCTTC.

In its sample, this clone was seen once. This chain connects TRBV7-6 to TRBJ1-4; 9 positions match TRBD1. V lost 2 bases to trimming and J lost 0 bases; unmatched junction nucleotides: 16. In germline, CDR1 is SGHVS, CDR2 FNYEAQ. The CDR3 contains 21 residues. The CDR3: CASSLQYRGRAANPTNEKLFF. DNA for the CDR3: TGTGCCAGCAGCTTACAATACAGGGGGCGCGCGGCCAATCCAACTAATGAAAAACTGTTTTTT. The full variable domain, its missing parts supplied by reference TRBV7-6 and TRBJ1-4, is GAGVSQSPRYKVTKRGQDVALRCDPISGHVSLYWYRQALGQGPEFLTYFNYEAQQDKSGLPNDRFSAERPEGSISTLTIQRTEQRDSAMYRCASSLQYRGRAANPTNEKLFFGSGTQLSVL.

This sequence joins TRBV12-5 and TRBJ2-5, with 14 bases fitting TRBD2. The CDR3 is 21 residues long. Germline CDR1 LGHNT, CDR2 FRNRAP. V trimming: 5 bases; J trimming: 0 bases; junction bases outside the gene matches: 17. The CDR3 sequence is CASGPPPRVTSGGGYQETQYF. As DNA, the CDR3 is TGTGCTAGTGGTCCACCCCCCCGAGTGACTAGCGGGGGGGGGTACCAAGAGACCCAGTACTTC.

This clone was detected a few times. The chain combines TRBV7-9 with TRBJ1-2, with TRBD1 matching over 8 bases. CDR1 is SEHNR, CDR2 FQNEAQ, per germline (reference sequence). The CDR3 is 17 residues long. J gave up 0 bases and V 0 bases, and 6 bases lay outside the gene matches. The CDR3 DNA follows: TGTGCCAGCAGCTTAGCGCCAGGGGGCTATACTAACTATGGCTACACCTTC. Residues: CASSLAPGGYTNYGYTF. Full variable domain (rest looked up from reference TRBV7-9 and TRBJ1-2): DTGVSQNPRHKITKRGQNVTFRCDPISEHNRLYWYRQTLGQGPEFLTYFQNEAQLEKSRLLSDRFSAERPKGSFSTLEIQRTEQGDSAMYLCASSLAPGGYTNYGYTFGSGTRLTVV.

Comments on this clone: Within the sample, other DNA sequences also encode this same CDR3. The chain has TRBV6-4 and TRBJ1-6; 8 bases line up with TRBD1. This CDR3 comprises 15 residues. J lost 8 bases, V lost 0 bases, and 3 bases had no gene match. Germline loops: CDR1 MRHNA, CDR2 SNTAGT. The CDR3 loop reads CASSDSTGGHSPLHF. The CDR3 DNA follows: TGTGCCAGCAGTGACTCAACAGGGGGTCATTCACCCCTCCACTTT.

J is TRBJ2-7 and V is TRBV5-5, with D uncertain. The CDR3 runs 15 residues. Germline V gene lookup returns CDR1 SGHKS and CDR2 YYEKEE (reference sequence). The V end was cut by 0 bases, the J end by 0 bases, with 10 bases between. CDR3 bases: TGTGCCAGCAGCTTGGGTCGGGTCACCTCCTACGAGCAGTACTTC. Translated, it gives CASSLGRVTSYEQYF. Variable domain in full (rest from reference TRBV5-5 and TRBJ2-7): DAGVTQSPTHLIKTRGQQVTLRCSPISGHKSVSWYQQVLGQGPQFIFQYYEKEERGRGNFPDRFSARQFPNYSSELNVNALLLGDSALYLCASSLGRVTSYEQYFGPGTRLTVT.

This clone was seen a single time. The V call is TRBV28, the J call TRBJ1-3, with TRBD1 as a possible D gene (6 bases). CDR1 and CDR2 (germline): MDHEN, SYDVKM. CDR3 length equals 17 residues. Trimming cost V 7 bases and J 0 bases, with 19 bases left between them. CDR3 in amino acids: CASTVQGPFASGNTIYF. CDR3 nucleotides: TGTGCCAGCACTGTACAGGGACCCTTCGCCTCTGGAAACACCATATATTTT.

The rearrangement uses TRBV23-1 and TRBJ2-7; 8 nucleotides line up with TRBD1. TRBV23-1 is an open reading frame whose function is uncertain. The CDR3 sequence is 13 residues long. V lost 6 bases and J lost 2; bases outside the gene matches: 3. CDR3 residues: CASRTGATYEQYF. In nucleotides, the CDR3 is TGCGCCAGCAGGACAGGGGCGACCTACGAGCAGTACTTC.